This T cell receptor beta chain was recovered during a study of regulatory T cells in long-lasting Graves disease. The study, taken as a whole, reports: Fewer public clonotypes were shared by new patients (966) than by persistent patients (about 3,000).

This clonotype was detected only a few times. Its antigen is unknown. Time point reported: persistent/refractory GD, antithyroid drugs over 5 years with positive TRAb. PBMCs were the source of the RNA used for TCR sequencing. HTBI primers from iRepertoire and Arm-PCR of CDR3 regions yielded the TCR beta libraries. TCRdb re-derived calls from the multiplex PCR reads in MiXCR, one entry per CDR3 protein. This table holds approximately 470,000 distinct CDR3 sequences, around 21% found once. The material sequenced was peripheral blood mononuclear cells (PBMCs), taken when the disease was refractory, from a patient treated with antithyroid drugs. This TCR came from a female donor with Graves disease.

CDR3 nucleotides: TGTGCCAGCACGAACAATCCAGGGGCCTTTGGCGGGGAGCTGTTTTTT. Its translation: CASTNNPGAFGGELFF. This chain links TRBV27 with TRBJ2-2; a possible D gene is TRBD1 (6 bases). Germline V lookup: CDR1 MNHEY, CDR2 SMNVEV (reference sequence). V dropped 7 bases and J dropped 7 bases, with 22 bases sitting between them. The CDR3 covers 16 residues.